The 23 T cell receptor delta chains listed next were all sequenced from one sample in a study of gamma-delta T cells after stem cell transplantation. TCRdb ran CATT on the RT-PCR reads. The table records just over 15,000 delta-chain clones, less than 10% of them present only once. Sequences were obtained from gamma-delta T cells. The source of these receptors is a human donor. It is not recorded whose cells these are; they may come from a transplant donor.

On this clone itself: At one of its ends the junction is not consistent with the germline gene, which may arise from a read error. This rearrangement joins TRDV1 to TRDJ1, with D maybe TRDD3 (5 bases). This CDR3 is built from 13 residues. Germline V lookup: CDR1 TSWWSYY, CDR2 QGS. The CDR3 DNA reads TGTGCTCGTGGGGACCTAGATAACGATAAACTCATCTTT. Residues: CARGDLDNDKLIF.

Points on this clone: The protein in TCRdb stems from a much larger clone and differs at residue 17 from this DNA's translation, likely a read error; here the protein is translated from the DNA. This sequence joins TRDV2 and TRDJ1, with 7 bases lining up with TRDD3. The CDR3 runs 20 residues. Per the germline V gene, CDR1 is GEAIGNYY and CDR2 is EKD. Here the CDR3 reads CACDTLPSRAGGSYTDTLIF. CDR3 coding DNA: TGTGCCTGTGACACTCTACCTTCTAGGGCTGGGGGCTCGTACACCGATACACTCATCTTT.

This clone was seen only a few times. The protein held in TCRdb is that of a much larger clone and does not match this DNA's translation at residue 9, likely because of a read error; the protein shown is translated from the DNA. This chain joins TRDV1 and TRDJ1; 7 positions match TRDD3. Trimming took 5 bases from V and 6 from J; bases not matched to a gene: 18. Looked up from germline, CDR1 is TSWWSYY and CDR2 is QGS. The CDR3 runs to 17 residues. In DNA, the CDR3 is TGTGCTCTTGGGTCGCCCCGTTCCCCGTACTGGGGAAATAAACTCATCTTT. It yields the protein CALGSPRSPYWGNKLIF.

This clone was seen a handful of times. TCRdb's protein for this DNA is that of a much larger clone and differs from the translation at residue 5, likely a read error; the protein shown is the DNA translation. The chain has TRDV1 and TRDJ1, with TRDD3 matching 10 bases. CDR1 is TSWWSYY, CDR2 QGS, per germline. The CDR3 has 19 residues. V lost 4 bases to trimming and J lost 1 base; unmatched junction nucleotides: 15. CDR3 in amino acids: CALGGIPVMGDTCTDKLIF. CDR3 DNA: TGTGCTCTTGGGGGCATTCCTGTGATGGGGGATACTTGCACCGATAAACTCATCTTT.

As for this clone: The protein held in TCRdb is that of a much larger clone and does not match this DNA's translation at residue 16, likely because of a read error; the protein shown is translated from the DNA. The V gene is TRDV2, the J gene TRDJ1, with 9 bases fitting TRDD3. Germline lookup yields CDR1 GEAIGNYY and CDR2 EKD. The CDR3 consists of 21 residues. The J segment lost 3 bases and the V segment lost 1 base, leaving 23 bases of the junction unmatched. CDR3 coding DNA: TGTGCCTGTGACACTATGGTTCTGGGCTGGGGGATTTTGCTGTACGCCGATAAACTCATCTTT. Encoded protein: CACDTMVLGWGILLYADKLIF.

This clone was detected only a few times. TCRdb has a much larger clone's protein, which differs at residue 11 from the translation of this DNA, likely because of a read error; what is shown is the protein translated from the DNA. This chain connects TRDV2 to TRDJ3; 9 bases line up with TRDD3. Germline V gene data show CDR1 as GEAIGNYY and CDR2 as EKD. The CDR3 runs 21 residues. The V gene end was trimmed by 0 bases and the J gene end by 3 bases; junction bases not matched to a gene: 14. As DNA, the CDR3 is TGTGCCTGTGACACCGTCCGTCTGGGGGATGCGACGAACTGGGACACCCGACAGATGTTTTTC. Protein: CACDTVRLGDATNWDTRQMFF.

As concerns this clone: Translating this DNA gives a protein that differs at residue 17 from the TCRdb one, which belongs to a much larger clone; a read error is likely, and the protein shown is this translation. CDR3 amino acids: CACDTLRTGGINTGVHIDKLIF. CDR3 nucleotides: TGTGCCTGTGACACCCTACGGACTGGGGGAATTAATACGGGAGTTCACATCGATAAACTCATCTTT. This rearrangement joins TRDV2 to TRDJ1, with 9 bases fitting TRDD3. The V segment lost 0 bases and the J segment 4 bases; nucleotides outside the gene matches: 26. Germline assignment: CDR1 GEAIGNYY and CDR2 EKD. This CDR3 is 22 amino acids long.

Concerning this clone itself: This sequence is one base from a far larger clone and is likely a read error. The same CDR3 can be traced to other DNA sequences in this sample. The chain is built from TRDV2 and TRDJ1; 13 bases line up with TRDD3. This CDR3 comprises 19 residues. Germline loops: CDR1 GEAIGNYY, CDR2 EKD. The CDR3 bases are TGTGCCTGCGACACCGTGGGCAACTGGGGGATACGGGGCATCGATAAACTCATCTTT. Its protein product is CACDTVGNWGIRGIDKLIF.

A word on this clone: Compared with germline, one end of the junction differs, possibly owing to a read error. The chain has TRDV2 and TRDJ1, with 10 bases that match TRDD3. This CDR3 has 18 residues. Germline V gene lookup returns CDR1 GEAIGNYY and CDR2 EKD. The CDR3 spells CASDREGDTLSYTDKLIF. The CDR3 nucleotides read TGTGCCTCTGACAGAGAGGGGGATACGCTATCTTACACCGATAAACTCATCTTT.

Remarks on this clone: One base separates it from a far larger clone, so it is likely a read error. This sample also contains other DNA sequences that code for the same CDR3. The chain combines TRDV2 with TRDJ3; 12 nucleotides line up with TRDD3. Germline assignment: CDR1 GEAIGNYY and CDR2 EKD. The CDR3 runs to 21 residues. Trimming at V came to 2 bases and at J to 0 bases, leaving 10 bases not matched to a gene. The CDR3 nucleotides read TGTGCCTGTGACAGCGCCCGCACTGGGGGATACCCCTCCTGGGACACCCGACAGATGTTTTTC. This gives the protein CACDSARTGGYPSWDTRQMFF.

This clone was observed a handful of times. TCRdb records a much larger clone's protein for this DNA, with a difference at residue 20 that likely arises from a read error; the protein given is the translation of the DNA. The chain employs TRDV2 and TRDJ1, with 11 bases matching TRDD3. Germline assignment: CDR1 GEAIGNYY and CDR2 EKD. This CDR3 has 21 residues. CDR3: CACDTVSLGDTSTQSTDKLTF. In DNA form, the CDR3 reads TGTGCCTGTGACACCGTGTCGCTGGGGGATACTTCTACTCAATCCACCGATAAACTCACCTTT.

This clone was observed a handful of times. This DNA's translation and the protein TCRdb lists, from a much larger clone, do not match at residues 7 and 13, likely due to a read error; the protein shown is translated from the DNA. The V call is TRDV3, the J call TRDJ1; 7 nucleotides line up with TRDD3. In germline, CDR1 is TVYSNPD, CDR2 GDNSRS (reference sequence). The CDR3 extends over 15 amino acids. The DNA of the CDR3 is TGTGCCTTGGTAGCTGGGACGGATACGGTCGATAAACACATCTTT. Its protein is CALVAGTDTVDKHIF. The complete variable domain, with remaining parts taken from reference TRDV3 and TRDJ1, reads CDKVTQSSPDQTVASGSEVVLLCTYDTVYSNPDLFWYRIRPDYSFQFVFYGDNSRSEGADFTQGRFSVKHILTQKAFHLVISPVRTEDSATYYCALVAGTDTVDKHIFGKGTRVTVEP.

Only a few counts were recorded for this clone. The protein given by TCRdb reflects a much larger clone and differs at residue 12 from this DNA's translation, likely from a read error; the protein shown is the DNA's translation. The V gene is TRDV2, the J gene TRDJ1; 7 nucleotides align to TRDD3. There are 21 residues in the CDR3. Germline values: CDR1 GEAIGNYY, CDR2 EKD. V gave up 1 base and J gave up 0 bases; unmatched junction bases: 22. The CDR3 coding sequence is TGTGCCTGTGACACACTACGCGTTGGGGATTCTAGGGGATATAACACCGATAAACTCATCTTT. It is translated as CACDTLRVGDSRGYNTDKLIF.

On this clone itself: TCRdb pairs this DNA with a much larger clone's protein that differs at residues 7 and 12, likely a read error; the protein shown was translated from the DNA. The chain joins TRDV2 to TRDJ1, with a possible D match to TRDD3 (6 bases). This CDR3 comprises 16 residues. Germline values: CDR1 GEAIGNYY, CDR2 EKD. Deletions cut 0 bases from V and 6 bases from J, with 19 bases between. CDR3 residues: CACDTVRDSMGNKLIF. In DNA, the CDR3 is TGTGCCTGTGACACCGTAAGGGATAGTATGGGCAATAAACTCATCTTT.

This clone turned up a few times. The protein TCRdb lists belongs to a much larger clone and differs from this DNA's translation at residue 14, which points to a read error; the protein shown is made from the DNA. The chain joins TRDV2 to TRDJ4; 12 bases align to TRDD3. CDR1 and CDR2 (germline): GEAIGNYY, EKD. This CDR3 region has 17 residues. CDR3 sequence (DNA): TGTGCCTGTGACCCGGTACTGGGGGATACACCGGCCAGAACCCTGATCTTT. It is translated as CACDPVLGDTPARTLIF.

The genes are TRDV2 and TRDJ1, with TRDD3 matching over 9 bases. After removal of 1 base from V and 0 bases from J, the junction contained 11 bases not matched to a gene. The germline V gene has CDR1 GEAIGNYY and CDR2 EKD. The CDR3 length is 18 residues. Here the CDR3 DNA reads TGTGCCTGTGACACTAGCGCCTGGGGGGATACCTACACCGATAAACTCATCTTT. Protein sequence: CACDTSAWGDTYTDKLIF.

A remark on this clone: The protein TCRdb gives is from a much larger clone and does not agree with this DNA's translation at residue 4, likely a read error; the protein shown here comes from the DNA. This chain links TRDV2 with TRDJ1; TRDD3 matches at 9 bases. CDR1 GEAIGNYY and CDR2 EKD come from the germline V gene. The CDR3 contains 18 residues. J gave up 1 base and V 4 bases, and 15 bases lay outside the gene matches. CDR3 residues: CACETVQRPGGFTDKLIF. The CDR3 DNA reads as TGTGCCTGTGAGACCGTTCAGCGGCCTGGGGGATTCACCGATAAACTCATCTTT.

This clone was observed a few times. TCRdb's listed protein matches a much larger clone and diverges from this DNA's translation at residue 16, likely through a read error; the protein shown comes from the DNA. The rearrangement joins TRDV1 to TRDJ1; 8 positions agree with TRDD3. Trimming took 0 bases from V and 7 from J; bases not matched to a gene: 28. Per the germline V gene, CDR1 is TSWWSYY and CDR2 is QGS. The CDR3 sequence is 22 residues long. CDR3 residues: CALGELIILPLWRDTIVGKLIF. CDR3 DNA: TGTGCTCTTGGGGAACTCATAATCCTTCCCCTCTGGCGGGATACGATCGTTGGTAAACTCATCTTT.

V and J are TRDV2 and TRDJ3; 9 nucleotides match TRDD3. V lost 2 bases to trimming and J lost 0 bases; unmatched junction nucleotides: 7. This CDR3 has 19 residues. Per the germline V gene, CDR1 is GEAIGNYY and CDR2 is EKD. This chain's CDR3 is CACDNSTGGRSWDTRQMFF. CDR3 nucleotides: TGTGCCTGTGACAACAGTACTGGGGGACGCTCCTGGGACACCCGACAGATGTTTTTC.

This clone was observed a few times. The translation of this DNA and the TCRdb protein of a much larger clone differ at residue 4, probably owing to a read error; the protein shown here is translated from the DNA. The gene calls are TRDV2 and TRDJ1; no firm D call. Per germline, CDR1 GEAIGNYY and CDR2 EKD. The CDR3 loop spans 17 amino acids. Written as DNA, the CDR3 is TGTGCCTGTGGCACCCTCGGGTCCGCCCTTGACACCGATAAACTCATCTTT. It is translated as CACGTLGSALDTDKLIF.

This clone was counted a few times. One end of the junction fails to match germline, which may point to a read error. Other DNA sequences from this sample encode an identical CDR3 as well. This rearrangement joins TRDV2 to TRDJ3; 10 nucleotides line up with TRDD3. Germline loops: CDR1 GEAIGNYY, CDR2 EKD. The CDR3 has 19 amino acids. CDR3 coding DNA: TGTGCCTGTGACACCGTCCTGGGGGATATCTCCTCGGACACCCGACAGATGTTTTTC. It translates to CACDTVLGDISSDTRQMFF.

This clone has more than one count but fewer than ten. The protein given by TCRdb reflects a much larger clone and differs at residue 8 from this DNA's translation, likely from a read error; the protein shown is the DNA's translation. The V and J genes are TRDV1 and TRDJ1; D tentatively reads TRDD2 or TRDD3 (6 bases each). The CDR3 is made up of 20 amino acids. Trimming removed 2 bases at V and 3 bases at J, with 28 bases between. From germline, CDR1 is TSWWSYY and CDR2 QGS. The CDR3 sequence is CALGESGVSYGDWEADKLIF. DNA of the CDR3: TGTGCTCTTGGGGAAAGTGGTGTGTCCTACGGGGACTGGGAGGCCGATAAACTCATCTTT.

On this clone itself: A read error may account for a junction end that differs from germline. This CDR3 is CACDTLLGDTGSYTDNLIF. The CDR3 nucleotides are TGTGCCTGTGACACCCTTCTGGGGGATACTGGATCGTACACCGATAACCTCATCTTT. This chain joins TRDV2 and TRDJ1, with 11 bases fitting TRDD3. The CDR3 contains 19 residues. Germline V gene data show CDR1 as GEAIGNYY and CDR2 as EKD.